The 7 T cell receptor beta chains below come from one sample, sequenced in a study of memory CD4+ T cells and cytomegalovirus serostatus. Libraries were prepared by immunoSEQ multiplex PCR; TCRdb keeps only in-frame clonotypes and omits some of them. The repertoire holds 50,000 to 65,000 clones, with around 83% as singletons. The sort gate was single viable CD3+CD4+CD8-CD45RO+ cells for memory CD4+ T cells. The material sequenced was memory CD4+ T cells from blood. Source of these receptors: an adult in good health and CMV-seropositive.

The CDR3 bases are TGTGCCAGCTCACAAGAGGAGGACCGTCCCTATGGCTACACCTTC. Its translation: CASSQEEDRPYGYTF. The V call is TRBV18, the J call TRBJ1-2; D is undetermined. The ends were cut back, 4 bases at V and 4 bases at J, with 16 bases in the middle. Germline CDR1 reads KGHSH; CDR2 reads LQKENI. CDR3 size: 15 residues.

This sequence joins TRBV10-2 and TRBJ2-7, with D possibly TRBD2 on 7 matching bases. CDR1 and CDR2 (germline): WSHSY, SAAADI. The V and J ends lost 3 bases and 0 bases respectively, with 12 bases between them. CDR3 size: 15 residues. The CDR3, as DNA: TGCGCCAGCAGTGACTTGAGGGGGGGCTCCTACGAGCAGTACTTC. Translation gives CASSDLRGGSYEQYF.

The chain is built from TRBV7-2 and TRBJ1-4; tentative D call: TRBD1 (5 bases). The CDR3 sequence is 14 residues long. V shed 4 bases and J shed 4 bases, with 10 bases lying between them. Germline assignment: CDR1 SGHTA and CDR2 FQGNSA. The CDR3 spells CASSSGGYNEKLFF. The CDR3 DNA is TGTGCCAGCAGCTCGGGGGGATATAATGAAAAACTGTTTTTT.

The chain combines TRBV7-8 with TRBJ2-4; tentatively, D is TRBD1 (6 bases). Germline loops: CDR1 SGHVS, CDR2 FQNEAQ. Between the trimmed V and J ends, which lost 5 bases and 0 bases, there was a span of 14 bases. This CDR3 has 16 amino acids. The CDR3 loop is CASSVGWGLAKNIQYF. The CDR3 region has the DNA TGTGCCAGCAGCGTAGGGTGGGGGCTAGCCAAAAACATTCAGTACTTC.

The chain has TRBV7-2 and TRBJ2-3; 8 nucleotides align to TRBD1. J lost 3 bases, V lost 2 bases, and 4 bases had no gene match. Germline V lookup: CDR1 SGHTA, CDR2 FQGNSA. The CDR3 length is 15 residues. For the CDR3, the DNA is TGTGCCAGCAGCTTATCGGGACAGGATACAGATACGCAGTATTTT. Its translation: CASSLSGQDTDTQYF.

This chain joins TRBV28 and TRBJ1-2, with D maybe TRBD1 (6 bases). Germline V gives CDR1 MDHEN, CDR2 SYDVKM. The CDR3 is made up of 16 amino acids. Between the trimmed V and J ends, which lost 2 bases and 5 bases, there was a span of 18 bases. In nucleotides, the CDR3 is TGTGCCAGCAGTTTAGGGGGGAACAGGGTGTATTATGGCTACACCTTC. This codes for CASSLGGNRVYYGYTF.

This CDR3 reads CASSIILGRMNEQFF. CDR3 bases: TGTGCCAGCAGTATAATCTTGGGACGGATGAATGAGCAGTTCTTC. The chain employs TRBV2 and TRBJ2-1; D may be TRBD1 or TRBD2 (5 bases each). CDR1 is SNHLY and CDR2 is FYNNEI in the germline V gene. The CDR3 extends over 15 amino acids. Between the trimmed V and J ends, which lost 5 bases and 7 bases, there was a span of 18 bases.